Shown below are 21 T cell receptor beta chains from a single sample sequenced in a study of cytomegalovirus exposure and HLA in healthy donors. The study ran its PCR with 60 Vbeta and 13 Jbeta primers. Using immunoSEQ multiplex PCR, the repertoire was profiled, and TCRdb retains in-frame clones only, with some absent. The repertoire consists of approximately 160,000 clones, with about 80% occurring once and the leading ten covering approximately 6.7%. Material: PBMCs. These receptors all stem from a man aged 30 to 39 in good health and CMV-seropositive.

The chain carries TRBV5-1 and TRBJ2-5, with D perhaps matching TRBD2 (5 bases). The CDR3 has 18 residues. Trimming took 3 bases from V and 2 from J, leaving 23 bases between them. Germline CDR1 reads SGHRS; CDR2 reads YFSETQ. The CDR3 nucleotides are TGCGCCAGCAGCTCCCCGGCGCGGGTTCCTGCAAGGCAAGAGACCCAGTACTTC. As protein: CASSSPARVPARQETQYF.

The chain combines TRBV5-1 with TRBJ2-3, with unresolved D. The germline CDR1 and CDR2 sequences are SGHRS and YFSETQ. The CDR3 is 13 residues long. Trimming left V 0 bases short and J 3 bases short, with 5 bases between. CDR3 sequence reads: CASSLDLTDTQYF. The DNA of the CDR3 is TGCGCCAGCAGCTTGGACTTAACAGATACGCAGTATTTT. Drawing the rest from reference TRBV5-1 and TRBJ2-3, the complete variable domain is KAGVTQTPRYLIKTRGQQVTLSCSPISGHRSVSWYQQTPGQGLQFLFEYFSETQRNKGNFPGRFSGRQFSNSRSEMNVSTLELGDSALYLCASSLDLTDTQYFGPGTRLTVL.

CDR3 DNA: TGTGCCAGCAGCTCCACCCCGGGGGGGCGTAGTACAGATACGCAGTATTTT. This translates into CASSSTPGGRSTDTQYF. This chain uses TRBV7-2 with TRBJ2-3, with 8 bases that match TRBD2. CDR3 size: 17 residues. Trimming took 4 bases from V and 3 from J; bases not matched to a gene: 12. CDR1 is SGHTA, CDR2 FQGNSA, per germline.

This chain uses TRBV11-3 with TRBJ2-1; weak D call: TRBD1 (6 bases). The germline gives CDR1 SGHNT, CDR2 YENEEA. The CDR3 extends over 14 amino acids. Trimming removed 1 base at V and 4 bases at J, with 8 bases between. The CDR3 spells CASSLGQVYNEQFF. The CDR3 DNA is TGTGCCAGCAGCTTAGGACAGGTTTACAATGAGCAGTTCTTC.

The V call is TRBV5-6, the J call TRBJ1-1, with 8 positions matching TRBD1. Germline V CDR1 and CDR2: SGHDT, YYEEEE. Trimming cost V 4 bases and J 0 bases; bases outside gene matches: 5. The CDR3 loop spans 15 amino acids. CDR3 sequence reads: CASSVGTGMNTEAFF. The CDR3 DNA follows: TGTGCCAGCAGCGTGGGGACAGGCATGAACACTGAAGCTTTCTTT. The full variable domain, in which reference TRBV5-6 and TRBJ1-1 provide the parts outside the CDR3, is DAGVTQSPTHLIKTRGQQVTLRCSPKSGHDTVSWYQQALGQGPQFIFQYYEEEERQRGNFPDRFSGHQFPNYSSELNVNALLLGDSALYLCASSVGTGMNTEAFFGQGTRLTVV.

V usage is TRBV30 and J usage is TRBJ2-2; a weak D match, TRBD1 (6 bases). Trimming took 0 bases from V and 5 from J, leaving 13 bases between them. Per germline, CDR1 GTSNPN and CDR2 SVGIG (reference sequence). The CDR3 spans 15 residues. DNA for the CDR3: TGTGCCTGGAGTGTAAGGGGGAGTCAGACCGGGGAGCTGTTTTTT. As protein: CAWSVRGSQTGELFF. Full variable domain (outside the CDR3, taken from reference TRBV30 and TRBJ2-2): SQTIHQWPATLVQPVGSPLSLECTVEGTSNPNLYWYRQAAGRGLQLLFYSVGIGQISSEVPQNLSASRPQDRQFILSSKKLLLSDSGFYLCAWSVRGSQTGELFFGEGSRLTVL.

This chain joins TRBV27 and TRBJ2-7; TRBD1 matches at 9 bases. Per germline, CDR1 MNHEY and CDR2 SMNVEV (reference sequence). The CDR3 extends over 14 amino acids. Trimming at V came to 6 bases and at J to 5 bases, leaving 8 bases not matched to a gene. Written as DNA, the CDR3 is TGTGCCAGCAGGTTAGGGACAGGGCTCGACGAGCAGTACTTC. Amino acid sequence: CASRLGTGLDEQYF.

The chain has TRBV7-9 and TRBJ1-6; possibly TRBD1 for D (6 bases). There are 16 residues in the CDR3. Trimming took 3 bases from V and 7 from J, leaving 16 bases between them. In germline, CDR1 is SEHNR, CDR2 FQNEAQ (reference sequence). CDR3 sequence: CASSLIPGDSNSPLHF. CDR3 DNA sequence: TGTGCCAGCAGCTTGATACCAGGGGATTCCAATTCACCCCTCCACTTT.

The chain combines TRBV10-3 with TRBJ2-3; possible D gene TRBD2, 6 bases. Germline CDR1 reads ENHRY; CDR2 reads SYGVKD. The V end lost 4 bases, the J end lost 7 bases, and 12 bases lay between the germline ends. The CDR3 has 13 residues. CDR3 residues: CAISARDHNTQYF. The CDR3 DNA reads as TGTGCCATCAGTGCGCGGGACCACAATACGCAGTATTTT.

V gene TRBV18 combines with J gene TRBJ1-2; D may be TRBD1 (6 bases). Trimming stripped 1 base from V and 1 base from J, with 13 bases between. Germline CDR1 reads KGHSH; CDR2 reads LQKENI. CDR3 length: 16 amino acids. The CDR3 sequence is CASSPLRTENNYGYTF. The DNA for the CDR3 is TGTGCCAGCTCACCACTCCGGACAGAAAATAACTATGGCTACACCTTC.

This clone has more than one count but fewer than ten. The V and J genes are TRBV19 and TRBJ1-2, with TRBD1 matching 7 bases. Per germline, CDR1 LNHDA and CDR2 SQIVND (reference sequence). J gave up 5 bases and V 5 bases, and 8 bases lay outside the gene matches. This CDR3 has 14 amino acids. This chain's CDR3 is CASSGEQGQYGYTF. The CDR3 region has the DNA TGTGCCAGTAGTGGGGAACAGGGGCAGTATGGCTACACCTTC. Full variable domain (missing parts from reference TRBV19 and TRBJ1-2): DGGITQSPKYLFRKEGQNVTLSCEQNLNHDAMYWYRQDPGQGLRLIYYSQIVNDFQKGDIAEGYSVSREKKESFPLTVTSAQKNPTAFYLCASSGEQGQYGYTFGSGTRLTVV.

The chain uses TRBV28 and TRBJ1-1; D perhaps matches TRBD1 (5 bases). The CDR3 spans 12 residues. Germline V gene lookup returns CDR1 MDHEN and CDR2 SYDVKM. The V end lost 5 bases, the J end lost 10 bases, and 14 bases lay between the germline ends. The CDR3 region has the DNA TGTGCCAGCAGTCGGCGTCGACAGTCAGCTTTCTTT. Translating it yields CASSRRRQSAFF.

This clone appeared once. The chain combines TRBV5-1 with TRBJ2-5; 9 nucleotides line up with TRBD2. The CDR3 consists of 15 residues. V was clipped by 5 bases and J by 5 bases; unmatched bases: 10. Per germline, CDR1 SGHRS and CDR2 YFSETQ. CDR3 protein: CASRASGIVRETQYF. DNA for the CDR3: TGCGCCAGCAGGGCTAGCGGGATAGTTCGGGAGACCCAGTACTTC.

This clone was detected a few times. The V call is TRBV4-1, the J call TRBJ1-1, with D hard to call. The germline gives CDR1 MGHRA, CDR2 YSYEKL. CDR3 length: 12 residues. The V gene lost 0 bases and the J gene lost 10 bases, with 9 bases spanning the gap. The CDR3 DNA sequence: TGCGCCAGCAGCCAAGAGGGCAGAGCAGCTTTCTTT. Residues: CASSQEGRAAFF.

The chain is built from TRBV7-9 and TRBJ2-1; TRBD2 is a possible D gene (6 bases). V lost 1 base to trimming and J lost 10 bases, with 14 bases between them. CDR3 length: 14 residues. Germline CDR1 reads SEHNR; CDR2 reads FQNEAQ (reference sequence). In nucleotides, the CDR3 is TGTGCCAGCAGCTTAGGTACGGGAGAGGGGGAGCAGTTCTTC. Encoded protein: CASSLGTGEGEQFF.

V gene TRBV29-1 combines with J gene TRBJ2-3; TRBD1 aligns across 9 bases. CDR1 and CDR2 from the germline V gene are SQVTM and ANQGSEA. J was trimmed by 3 bases and V by 8 bases; bases with no gene match: 9. The CDR3 extends over 14 amino acids. Here the CDR3 reads CSSKTGGLTDTQYF. The CDR3 DNA is TGCAGCTCAAAAACAGGGGGCCTGACAGATACGCAGTATTTT.

This chain joins TRBV11-3 and TRBJ2-3, with D possibly being TRBD2 (7 bases). Per germline, CDR1 SGHNT and CDR2 YENEEA. The CDR3 consists of 17 residues. V gave up 5 bases and J gave up 2 bases, with 20 bases separating them. This chain's CDR3 is CASSQGGASAYTDTQYF. The CDR3 DNA reads as TGTGCCAGCAGCCAAGGGGGGGCTAGCGCGTACACAGATACGCAGTATTTT.

The rearrangement links TRBV27 to TRBJ1-5; 7 nucleotides agree with TRBD1. V shed 7 bases, J shed 4 bases, and the junction held 1 base outside the gene matches. This CDR3 is built from 12 residues. Germline-derived CDR1 and CDR2 are MNHEY and SMNVEV (reference sequence). DNA for the CDR3: TGTGCCAGCAAACAGGGGAATCAGCCCCAGCATTTT. Translating it yields CASKQGNQPQHF.

V and J are TRBV6-6 and TRBJ1-3, with 8 bases lining up with TRBD1. Germline trimming cut 2 bases from V and 1 base from J; bases unmatched to any gene: 4. Per the germline V gene, CDR1 is MNHNY and CDR2 is SVGAGI (reference sequence). CDR3 size: 16 residues. In DNA form, the CDR3 reads TGTGCCAGCAGTTACGATGGACAGGGTTCTGGAAACACCATATATTTT. Protein product: CASSYDGQGSGNTIYF.

This clone has more than one count but fewer than ten. This chain links TRBV2 with TRBJ1-6; 8 bases map to TRBD1. The CDR3 runs to 14 residues. Looked up from germline, CDR1 is SNHLY and CDR2 is FYNNEI. V dropped 4 bases and J dropped 9; count of bases not matched to a gene: 5. The CDR3 DNA is TGTGCCAGCAGTGGTGACAGGGGAGGTTCACCCCTCCACTTT. Amino acids: CASSGDRGGSPLHF. Using reference TRBV2 and TRBJ1-6 for the parts outside the CDR3, the full variable domain is EPEVTQTPSHQVTQMGQEVILRCVPISNHLYFYWYRQILGQKVEFLVSFYNNEISEKSEIFDDQFSVERPDGSNFTLKIRSTKLEDSAMYFCASSGDRGGSPLHFGNGTRLTVT.

This sequence joins TRBV10-1 and TRBJ2-1; 11 bases agree with TRBD1. The CDR3 consists of 15 residues. With V trimmed by 2 bases and J by 8 bases, 5 bases remained unmatched. Germline lookup yields CDR1 WNHNN and CDR2 SYGVQD (reference sequence). The CDR3 spells CASSEDRDRGYEQFF. Written as DNA, the CDR3 is TGCGCCAGCAGTGAGGACCGGGACAGGGGGTATGAGCAGTTCTTC.